A selection of T cell receptor beta chains follows, all from one sample in a study of blood T cells in healthy people across ages. One entry per CDR3 protein, called by TCRdb with MiXCR from the 5' RACE reads. The sample yields around 800,000 distinct CDR3 sequences, about a quarter seen once. These data were also reused for a study on T cells of mothers and their children.

The sequenced material came from blood. All receptors derive from a boy younger than 18 in good health. Both conserved end residues are trimmed from each CDR3.

v_call | cdr3_aa
TRBV4-1 | ASSQERGITNEKLF
TRBV7-3 | ASSLTPLAGASYEQY
TRBV28 | ASSPSRRGETQY
TRBV30 | ASLDGGTYEQY
TRBV2 | ASREDHLQGLGGEQY
TRBV11-2 | ASLPNTGELF
TRBV25-1 | ASTPWDRAEQY
TRBV7-9 | ASSPQEGGTEAF
TRBV6-5 | ASSYGIGGLQETQY
TRBV7-3 | ASSLSSVMGTDTQY
TRBV20-1 | SASSGVDGYT
TRBV20-1 | SARDGALAHYEQY
TRBV7-9 | ASSWGKGDRGATNEKLF
TRBV20-1 | SAVDRRKNYGYT
TRBV4-1 | ASSRGLRDRHQPQH
TRBV7-9 | ASTEGGNTDTQY
TRBV5-5 | ASSFRDAGTNEKLF
TRBV6-5 | ASSSLPLREPGYT
TRBV7-6 | ASRADRGSGNTIY
TRBV20-1 | SAREGQAAGYT
TRBV5-1 | ASSLAGDLGGEQF
TRBV20-1 | SARGGQRAF
TRBV6-6 | ASSYSYVNTEAF
TRBV4-1 | ASSLGQSGEKLF
TRBV4-1 | ASSPSTGIRQQY
TRBV29-1 | SVDRQGAPYGYT
TRBV27 | ASSNGDMDIQY
TRBV5-6 | ASSFSTAPSSYNEQF
TRBV6-6 | ASSLDSLYGYT
TRBV2 | ASSVQGSAAQY
TRBV25-1 | ARTSGAPGETQY
TRBV12-3/TRBV12-4 | ASRGGQGKSYEQY
TRBV5-5 | ASADDGSQPNNEQF
TRBV12-3/TRBV12-4 | ASSLARGTGQPQH
TRBV3-1 | ASSRPGGEQY
TRBV12-3/TRBV12-4 | ASSSVGGAWNEQF
TRBV2 | ASTLKRGETQY
TRBV20-1 | SARTTDRNYGYT
TRBV7-7 | ASSRSGATDTQY
TRBV29-1 | SVGGRTEAF
TRBV20-1 | SARVSYNSPLH